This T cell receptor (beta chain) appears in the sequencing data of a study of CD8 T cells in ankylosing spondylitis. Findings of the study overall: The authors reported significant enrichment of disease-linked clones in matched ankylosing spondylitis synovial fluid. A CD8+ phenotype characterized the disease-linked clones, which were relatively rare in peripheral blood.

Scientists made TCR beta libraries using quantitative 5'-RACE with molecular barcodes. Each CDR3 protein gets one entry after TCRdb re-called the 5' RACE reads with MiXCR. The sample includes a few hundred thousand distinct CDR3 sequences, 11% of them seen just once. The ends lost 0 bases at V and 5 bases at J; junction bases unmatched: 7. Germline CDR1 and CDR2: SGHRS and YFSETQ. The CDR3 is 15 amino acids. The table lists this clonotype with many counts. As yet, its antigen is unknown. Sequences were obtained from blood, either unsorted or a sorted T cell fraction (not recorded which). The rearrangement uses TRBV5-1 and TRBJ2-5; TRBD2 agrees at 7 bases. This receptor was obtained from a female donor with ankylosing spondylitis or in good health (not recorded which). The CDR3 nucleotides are TGCGCCAGCAGCTTGGACGGGAGGTCAGATGAGACCCAGTACTTC. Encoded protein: CASSLDGRSDETQYF.